This T cell receptor (beta chain) was recorded in a study of STAT5B mutations in CD4+ large granular lymphocyte leukemia. Study outcomes and limitations: 8/27 top patient clones versus 2/35 control clones were TRBV06-family.

Sequencing used immunoSEQ multiplex PCR; TCRdb keeps in-frame clones, though not all of them. The table lists approximately 32,000 clones, approximately 89% of them singletons. Details on this clone: Its antigen is currently unknown.

Germline CDR1 and CDR2: SGHTA and FQGNSA. This CDR3 is 15 amino acids long. Trimming cost V 1 base and J 7 bases, with 14 bases left between them. The V gene is TRBV7-2, the J gene TRBJ1-5, with D perhaps TRBD1 (6 bases). This clonotype was sampled from a human donor in good health. Sequenced material: CD4+ T cells from blood buffy coats. The CDR3 is CASSLVEGTPQPQHF. CDR3 DNA: TGTGCCAGCAGCTTAGTGGAAGGGACACCCCAGCCCCAGCATTTT.